Detailed here is one TCR beta chain. These data originate in a study of control samples from healthy donors and cancer patients. Trimming took 0 bases from V and 6 from J; bases not matched to a gene: 6. Germline V gene sequence: CDR1 SGHDN, CDR2 FVKESK. CDR3 length: 16 residues. TCRdb keeps only in-frame clones here, not all; method: immunoSEQ multiplex PCR. The table has around 250,000 clones, approximately 80% seen once. The sequencing sample was made of PBMCs. This TCR came from a woman aged 60 to 75 with lung cancer. The genes are TRBV14 and TRBJ2-7; 12 bases are shared with TRBD1. The CDR3 loop is CASSQEWGTGGPEQYF. CDR3 DNA sequence: TGTGCCAGCAGCCAAGAGTGGGGGACAGGGGGCCCCGAGCAGTACTTC.